The next 15 T cell receptor beta chains were all read from a single sample in a study of T cell responses to AZD1222 COVID-19 vaccine. Sequencing used immunoSEQ multiplex PCR; TCRdb keeps in-frame clones, though not all of them. In the table there are around 100,000 clones, about 95% of which are singletons. Sequenced material: peripheral blood, taken on day 0 of AZD1222 vaccination. These receptors were obtained from an adult in good health.

The chain is built from TRBV5-1 and TRBJ1-1; 8 bases map to TRBD1. The CDR3 has 15 residues. Unmatched junction bases numbered 3, after V lost 1 base and J lost 1 base. Germline CDR1 is SGHRS and CDR2 is YFSETQ. The CDR3 region has the DNA TGCGCCAGCAGCTTGTCGACAGGGGCGAACACTGAAGCTTTCTTT. As protein: CASSLSTGANTEAFF.

The chain is built from TRBV27 and TRBJ1-1; D might be TRBD1 (6 bases). The V end lost 2 bases, the J end lost 7 bases, and 11 bases lay between the germline ends. The CDR3 is 13 amino acids. The germline V gene encodes CDR1 MNHEY and CDR2 SMNVEV (reference sequence). CDR3 protein: CASSLGQKFEAFF. The CDR3 nucleotides read TGTGCCAGCAGTTTAGGACAGAAGTTTGAAGCTTTCTTT.

This sequence joins TRBV11-2 and TRBJ1-6; D gene unclear. CDR3 length equals 12 residues. Trimming took 4 bases from V and 10 from J, leaving 8 bases between them. Per germline, CDR1 SGHAT and CDR2 FQNNGV. The CDR3 is CASSSGRSPLHF. In nucleotides, the CDR3 is TGTGCCAGCAGCTCCGGTAGATCACCCCTCCACTTT.

The V call is TRBV19, the J call TRBJ1-1; possibly TRBD1 for D (5 bases). Germline CDR1 is LNHDA and CDR2 is SQIVND (reference sequence). The length of the CDR3 is 12 residues. V lost 4 bases and J lost 11, with 14 bases in between. The CDR3 loop reads CASSTTGGVAFF. The CDR3 bases are TGTGCCAGTAGTACCACCGGGGGGGTTGCTTTCTTT.

The chain links TRBV6-2 or TRBV6-3 to TRBJ1-5, with 10 nucleotides matching TRBD1. The CDR3 sequence is 15 residues long. From germline, CDR1 is MNHEY and CDR2 SVGEGT. V gave up 5 bases and J gave up 6 bases; unmatched junction bases: 7. In DNA form, the CDR3 reads TGTGCCAGCAGTCTTCGACAGGGGGCGCCTCAGCCCCAGCATTTT. Its protein product is CASSLRQGAPQPQHF.

The chain combines TRBV3-1 (or the pseudogene TRBV3-2) with TRBJ1-1; a weak D match, TRBD1 (5 bases). Deletions cut 4 bases from V and 6 bases from J, with 9 bases between. Germline CDR1 reads LGHDT; CDR2 reads YNNKEL (reference sequence). The CDR3 has 12 residues. The CDR3 DNA follows: TGTGCCAGCAGCCCCTCGGGACCTGAAGCTTTCTTT. Translated, it gives CASSPSGPEAFF.

The gene calls are TRBV28 and TRBJ2-7; 9 bases line up with TRBD1. The trim removed 2 bases at V and 6 bases at J, leaving 8 bases unmatched. The germline V gene encodes CDR1 MDHEN and CDR2 SYDVKM. The CDR3 contains 15 residues. The CDR3 here is CASSLKGTGRTEQYF. The CDR3 bases are TGTGCCAGCAGTTTAAAGGGGACAGGGCGGACCGAGCAGTACTTC.

This chain links TRBV7-2 with TRBJ2-7, with TRBD2 matching 12 bases. V shed 4 bases and J 0 bases; nucleotides not matched to a gene: 10. Germline assignment: CDR1 SGHTA and CDR2 FQGNSA. There are 18 residues in the CDR3. CDR3 sequence (DNA): TGTGCCAGCAGCTCCCAGGCTAGCGGGGGGGTTAGCTCCTACGAGCAGTACTTC. As protein: CASSSQASGGVSSYEQYF.

V is TRBV4-1 and J is TRBJ2-7; 8 bases are a match to TRBD2. The trim removed 1 base at V and 0 bases at J, leaving 2 bases unmatched. CDR1 MGHRA and CDR2 YSYEKL come from the germline V gene. This CDR3 contains 15 residues. The CDR3 nucleotides are TGCGCCAGCAGCCAAGTTAGCGGGACCTCCTACGAGCAGTACTTC. It specifies CASSQVSGTSYEQYF.

The chain recombines TRBV27 with TRBJ1-6; D is uncertain. The germline CDR1 and CDR2 sequences are MNHEY and SMNVEV (reference sequence). Trimming removed 4 bases at V and 5 bases at J, with 12 bases between. This CDR3 region has 15 residues. CDR3 in DNA: TGTGCCAGCAGTTGGCGGGCACCCAATAATTCACCCCTCCACTTT. Translated, it gives CASSWRAPNNSPLHF.

Here the CDR3 reads CASSWAGETQYF. In nucleotides, the CDR3 is TGTGCCAGCAGCTGGGCGGGGGAGACCCAGTACTTC. The chain carries TRBV5-6 and TRBJ2-5; D might be TRBD2 (6 bases). V was cut by 3 bases and J by 5 bases, with 8 bases left in between. CDR1 is SGHDT and CDR2 is YYEEEE in the germline V gene. This CDR3 has 12 residues.

This chain joins TRBV4-1 and TRBJ1-2; 7 positions match TRBD1. Germline V CDR1 and CDR2: MGHRA, YSYEKL. This CDR3 is built from 15 residues. Trimming cost V 3 bases and J 1 base; bases outside gene matches: 5. DNA of the CDR3: TGCGCCAGCAGCCAGAGGGGACAGAGTAACTATGGCTACACCTTC. Translated, it gives CASSQRGQSNYGYTF.

The rearrangement links TRBV28 to TRBJ2-7; D remains unclear. The CDR3 length is 12 residues. The germline V and J ends were trimmed by 6 bases and 3 bases, with 9 bases remaining between them. Germline-derived CDR1 and CDR2 are MDHEN and SYDVKM. DNA of the CDR3: TGTGCCAGCAGGTCGGGCAGCTACGAGCAGTACTTC. Translated: CASRSGSYEQYF.

This sequence joins TRBV11-3 and TRBJ2-3, with a weak D call TRBD1 (6 bases). Trimming cost V 2 bases and J 6 bases, with 9 bases left between them. Germline lookup yields CDR1 SGHNT and CDR2 YENEEA. CDR3 length: 13 residues. The DNA of the CDR3 is TGTGCCAGCAGCTTACACAGGGTTGATACGCAGTATTTT. This sequence encodes CASSLHRVDTQYF.

The rearrangement uses TRBV7-2 and TRBJ1-4; unclear D gene. CDR1 is SGHTA and CDR2 is FQGNSA in the germline V gene. The CDR3 is 14 residues long. V lost 5 bases and J lost 6, with 13 bases in between. CDR3 DNA sequence: TGTGCCAGCAGCCCCACCGACCGCTATGAAAAACTGTTTTTT. It is translated as CASSPTDRYEKLFF.